This T cell receptor (beta chain) is from a study of T cells in Graves' hyperthyroidism and ophthalmopathy (dated 2019 in TCRdb). Broadly, across the study: Peripheral blood was sampled at the time of initial diagnosis, prior to any treatment. The paper describes TCR Vbeta CDR3 sequencing of 130 to 150 peripheral blood samples, made up of roughly 40 ophthalmopathy patients, 70 to 75 hyperthyroidism patients and approximately 17 progressor patients. To identify distinguishing TCR V-J signatures, a discovery cohort of 95 to 100 patients was used, comprising fewer than 45 with Graves' ophthalmopathy and around 60 with stable Graves' hyperthyroidism. The study also compared thyroid tissue and blood T-cell repertoires from about six Graves' hyperthyroidism patients. The 95 to 100 discovery patients were randomly divided into training and test sets at a 7:3 ratio. After sampling, hyperthyroidism patients received methimazole starting at 30 mg daily, and ophthalmopathy patients received high-dose intravenous methylprednisolone. Whether ophthalmopathy could be predicted prospectively was tested in an independent validation cohort made up of about 18 hyperthyroidism patients plus 17 patients who later progressed to ophthalmopathy. Study-level results and caveats: In cross-validation, a model built on a 13 V-J signature told ophthalmopathy apart from stable hyperthyroidism with 85% to 90% sensitivity and 81% to 82% specificity, and in testing the same model reached 80%/75%. Sample size was not statistically predetermined, and blinding of investigators to group allocation was not performed. During validation, the model predicted progression to ophthalmopathy a median of approximately 6 months ahead of onset, with around 70% sensitivity and 72% to 85% specificity. Blood samples also contained most of the expanded thyroid clonotypes (frequency above 0.001), which suggests that blood repertoires may reflect thyroid immune responses.

Stable Graves' hyperthyroidism was defined as no progression to ophthalmopathy during 18 months of follow-up. The hyperthyroidism patients were between 18 and 65 years old and newly diagnosed, with a disease duration of less than 2 months. The study excluded patients with uncontrolled infections, other autoimmune diseases, pregnancy or lactation. Diagnoses were based on clinical symptoms, serum thyroxine and TRAb, thyroid ultrasound and orbital computed tomography. Ficoll-Paque density gradient centrifugation was used to isolate PBMCs from 9.5 to 10 ml of fresh peripheral blood. Total RNA was extracted using Trizol reagent, and RNA quality was assessed on an Agilent 2100 Bioanalyzer. From the cysteine up to the phenylalanine, the CDR3 has a length of 14 residues. CDR3 DNA only is kept here, 42 bases in frame from base 1. The germline V gene (reference sequence) supplies CDR1 LNHDA and CDR2 SQIVND. Relative to germline, V is 3 bases shorter and J is 3 bases shorter, with 12 bases between their ends.

TCR beta CDR3 regions were amplified from RNA transcripts. The TCR CDR3 was subjected to a first round of RT-PCR using the HTBI primer set and the Qiagen OneStep RT-PCR kit. Libraries were constructed in a second round of multiplex PCR, after which size selection and purification were performed. Paired-end sequencing of the libraries was performed with 100 bp reads on an Illumina HiSeq2000. Per the source publication's procedure: SOAPnuke was used to process the raw data, with reads discarded if the reads contained adapters or uncalled bases, had a mean Phred below 15, or lacked an exact constant-primer or identifier match. High-quality paired reads were merged using COPE v1.2.5, and each unique nucleotide sequence was defined as a clonotype. Clonotypes were aligned to IMGT TRBV, TRBD and TRBJ reference segments using MiTCR v1.1. The analysis was restricted to V-J combinations with a frequency above 0.0001, which together covered around 99% of the repertoires. A TCS score was defined as the ratio of F50 (clonal expansion) to E x V (chaos), with BLOSUM62-based TCRdist applied between CDR3 peptides within each V-J. Welch's t-statistics and random forest reduced 450 to 600 V-J features to about 12, which were used in a naive Bayes classifier (R e1071). Starting from the raw public reads, TCRdb applied fastp trimming at Q25, assembled clones with MiXCR and retained in-frame beta chains. Rows merge per CDR3 protein into single entries with the most common DNA and genes. The V and J calls were not made by the authors but by TCRdb's processing. The sample table records more than 300,000 distinct CDR3 sequences; approximately 15% of these occur just once. 20% to 25% of the sample is held by the ten biggest clonotypes.

This clonotype was recorded at least ten times. It has no known antigen specificity. Qualities for individual bases were not recorded, and no much larger clone is one base off. The chain couples TRBV19 to TRBJ2-7; no D gene can be assigned with confidence. This clonotype originated in a woman aged 25 to 39 with Graves' hyperthyroidism. The source material was blood. CDR3 loop: CASSIDGINYEQYF. The sequenced DNA is TGTGCCAGTAGTATTGATGGCATCAACTACGAGCAGTACTTC.